This TCR beta chain appears in the sequencing data of a study of shared clonotypes between healthy human individuals. Study findings and constraints: What rarefaction showed was incomplete sorted-subset sequencing despite large depth. The authors expected sequencing depth to affect clonotype sharing among donors.

This clone has at least ten counts. Its target is not known. The sample has other DNA sequences that encode this CDR3 too. The table came from immunoSEQ multiplex PCR; TCRdb's copy has only in-frame clones and leaves some out. Of around 100,000 clones in the sample, roughly two thirds are singletons; the top ten hold less than 50%. This CDR3 has 14 residues. Looked up from germline, CDR1 is SGDLS and CDR2 is YYNGEE. Trimming cost V 3 bases and J 4 bases, with 13 bases left between them. This chain joins TRBV9 and TRBJ1-1; D remains unclear. Sequencing used memory CD8+ T cells sorted from blood. Documented subset: CD45RO+ cells pooled with CCR7-negative TemRA cells. This clonotype was sampled from a man younger than 40 in good health. CDR3 in amino acids: CASSEGLSTTEAFF. In DNA, the CDR3 is TGTGCCAGCAGCGAAGGCTTATCTACCACTGAAGCTTTCTTT.